The 8 T cell receptor beta chains below all came from one sample that was sequenced in a study of T cell changes during pregnancy in multiple sclerosis. Measured with immunoSEQ multiplex PCR; TCRdb has only the in-frame clones, and not every one. The top ten hold around 8% of the sample, which has about 47,000 clones, approximately 92% seen once. Here the sequenced sample was CD8+ T cells from peripheral blood mononuclear cells, taken in the second trimester of pregnancy. The receptors come from a female donor with multiple sclerosis, enrolled in a pregnancy study.

The chain combines TRBV5-6 with TRBJ2-5; 7 bases are shared with TRBD2. CDR1 SGHDT and CDR2 YYEEEE come from the germline V gene. This CDR3 region has 16 residues. V trimming: 4 bases; J trimming: 5 bases; junction bases outside the gene matches: 14. CDR3 region: CASSPMAGVKRETQYF. CDR3 nucleotide sequence: TGTGCCAGCAGCCCCATGGCGGGGGTCAAACGGGAGACCCAGTACTTC.

The V and J genes are TRBV2 and TRBJ2-7, with 11 bases fitting TRBD2. The germline V gene has CDR1 SNHLY and CDR2 FYNNEI. The CDR3 sequence is 17 residues long. The J segment lost 5 bases and the V segment lost 5 bases, leaving 14 bases of the junction unmatched. The DNA of the CDR3 is TGTGCCAGCAGTTCCCCCTACGAAACTAGCGGGGGCAACGAGCAGTACTTC. Its translation is CASSSPYETSGGNEQYF.

The chain carries TRBV15 and TRBJ1-1, with no clear D. The CDR3 covers 14 residues. Germline loops: CDR1 LNHNV, CDR2 YYDKDF (reference sequence). The germline V and J ends were trimmed by 8 bases and 0 bases, with 13 bases remaining between them. The CDR3: CATHLDLMNTEAFF. The CDR3 nucleotides read TGTGCCACCCATCTAGACCTTATGAACACTGAAGCTTTCTTT.

The chain uses TRBV5-6 and TRBJ2-7; 12 bases match TRBD1. Germline values: CDR1 SGHDT, CDR2 YYEEEE. The CDR3 totals 13 residues. Losses at the gene ends were 4 bases for V and 9 bases for J; bases not matched to a gene: 5. CDR3 protein: CASSQGTGGGQYF. Written as DNA, the CDR3 is TGTGCCAGCAGCCAAGGGACAGGGGGCGGGCAGTACTTC.

The V call is TRBV9, the J call TRBJ1-1, with TRBD1 matching 7 bases. The germline V gene has CDR1 SGDLS and CDR2 YYNGEE. There are 16 residues in the CDR3. With V trimmed by 4 bases and J by 0 bases, 9 bases remained unmatched. CDR3 DNA: TGTGCCAGCAGCCAAACAGGGGACGCCATGAACACTGAAGCTTTCTTT. It codes for CASSQTGDAMNTEAFF.

The chain couples TRBV19 to TRBJ2-7, with D uncertain. The CDR3 is made up of 15 amino acids. Germline V gene lookup returns CDR1 LNHDA and CDR2 SQIVND (reference sequence). V lost 4 bases and J lost 2, with 15 bases in between. CDR3 residues: CASSTTSDGAYEQYF. The CDR3 DNA is TGTGCCAGTAGTACCACATCTGACGGAGCCTACGAGCAGTACTTC.

CDR3 nucleotides: TGTGCCAGCAGCCAAGAGACAGCGTATGGCTACACCTTC. This gives the protein CASSQETAYGYTF. The chain has TRBV14 and TRBJ1-2; D may be TRBD1 (5 bases). Germline CDR1 is SGHDN and CDR2 is FVKESK. With 0 bases removed from V and 5 bases from J, the gap between germline ends came to 7 bases. The CDR3 spans 13 residues.

V gene TRBV4-2 combines with J gene TRBJ2-3; TRBD2 agrees at 9 bases. The CDR3 extends over 16 amino acids. V was pared by 4 bases and J by 5 bases, with 10 bases of the junction left unmatched. The V gene's germline CDR1 is LGHNA and CDR2 YNFKEQ. For the CDR3, the DNA is TGTGCCAGCAGCCTAGAGGTCGGCGGGGGGGGAGATACGCAGTATTTT. Protein product: CASSLEVGGGGDTQYF.